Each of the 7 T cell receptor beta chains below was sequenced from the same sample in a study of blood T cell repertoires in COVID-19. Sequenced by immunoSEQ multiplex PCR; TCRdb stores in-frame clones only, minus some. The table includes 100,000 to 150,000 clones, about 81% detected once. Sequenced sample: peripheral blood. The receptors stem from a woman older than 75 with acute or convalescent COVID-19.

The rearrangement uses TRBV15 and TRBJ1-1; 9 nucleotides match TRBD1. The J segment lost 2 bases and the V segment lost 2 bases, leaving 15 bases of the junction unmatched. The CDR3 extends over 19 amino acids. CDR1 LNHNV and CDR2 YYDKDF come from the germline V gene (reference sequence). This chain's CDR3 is CATSRSLSAQGARNTEAFF. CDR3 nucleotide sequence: TGTGCCACCAGCAGATCTCTTAGCGCACAGGGGGCGCGTAACACTGAAGCTTTCTTT.

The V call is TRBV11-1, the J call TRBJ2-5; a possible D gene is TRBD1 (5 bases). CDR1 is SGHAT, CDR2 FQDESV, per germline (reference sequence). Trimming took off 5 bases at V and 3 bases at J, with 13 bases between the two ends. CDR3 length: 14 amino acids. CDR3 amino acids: CASSPRTREETQYF. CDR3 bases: TGTGCCAGCAGCCCTAGGACACGGGAAGAGACCCAGTACTTC.

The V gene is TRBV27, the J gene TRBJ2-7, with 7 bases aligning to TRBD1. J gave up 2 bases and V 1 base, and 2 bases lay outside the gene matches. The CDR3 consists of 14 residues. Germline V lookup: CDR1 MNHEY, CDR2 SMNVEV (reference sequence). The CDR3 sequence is CASSLLQGAYEQYF. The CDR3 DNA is TGTGCCAGCAGTTTATTGCAGGGGGCCTACGAGCAGTACTTC.

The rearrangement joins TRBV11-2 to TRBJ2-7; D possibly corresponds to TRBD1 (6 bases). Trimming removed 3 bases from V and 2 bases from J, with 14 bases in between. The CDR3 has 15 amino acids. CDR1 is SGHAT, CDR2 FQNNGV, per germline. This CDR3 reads CASSFSTGKTYEQYF. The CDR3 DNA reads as TGTGCCAGCAGCTTTAGCACAGGGAAGACCTACGAGCAGTACTTC.

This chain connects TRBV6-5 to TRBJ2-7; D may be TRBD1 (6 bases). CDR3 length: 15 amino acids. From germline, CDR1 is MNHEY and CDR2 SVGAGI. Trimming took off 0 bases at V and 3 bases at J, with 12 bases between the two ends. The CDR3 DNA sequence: TGTGCCAGCAGTTACTCGTGGACAGCCGACTACGAGCAGTACTTC. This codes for CASSYSWTADYEQYF.

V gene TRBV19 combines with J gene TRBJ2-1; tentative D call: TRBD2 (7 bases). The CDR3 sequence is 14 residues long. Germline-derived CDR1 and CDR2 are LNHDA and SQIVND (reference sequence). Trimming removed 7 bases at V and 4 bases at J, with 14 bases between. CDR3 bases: TGTGCCAGTAAGGACGGGGGGCTGTACAATGAGCAGTTCTTC. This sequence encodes CASKDGGLYNEQFF.

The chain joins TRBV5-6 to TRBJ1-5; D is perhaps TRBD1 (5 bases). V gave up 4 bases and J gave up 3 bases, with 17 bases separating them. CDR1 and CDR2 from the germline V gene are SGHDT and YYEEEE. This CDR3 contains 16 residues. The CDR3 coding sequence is TGTGCCAGCAGCCAGCGCGTGACAGAACTCAATCAGCCCCAGCATTTT. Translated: CASSQRVTELNQPQHF. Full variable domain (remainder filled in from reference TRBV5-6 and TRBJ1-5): DAGVTQSPTHLIKTRGQQVTLRCSPKSGHDTVSWYQQALGQGPQFIFQYYEEEERQRGNFPDRFSGHQFPNYSSELNVNALLLGDSALYLCASSQRVTELNQPQHFGDGTRLSIL.